The rows below give T cell receptor beta chains drawn from one sample of a study of CD8+ T cells in alopecia areata. Produced via immunoSEQ multiplex PCR; TCRdb's table is partial and in-frame only. Counted here are over 150,000 clones, around three fifths occurring once; the ten biggest clones make up approximately 4.9%. Sample: CD8+ T cells sorted from blood. Receptors originate from a human donor in good health. The CDR3 runs from the conserved cysteine through the conserved F or W. A D gene is named only where the DNA matches it firmly. A clone size is listed for some rows: how often the clone was seen (once, few, many), or a class if it is expanded.

J | V | size | D | CDR3 | DNA
TRBJ2-1 | TRBV10-3 | . | . | CAISEDTAYNEQFF | TGTGCCATCAGTGAGGATACAGCCTACAATGAGCAGTTCTTC
TRBJ2-7 | TRBV29-1 | . | . | CSVEFGKPYEQYF | TGCAGCGTTGAGTTTGGAAAACCCTACGAGCAGTACTTC
TRBJ2-2 | TRBV6-6 | . | . | CASSYLYTGELFF | TGTGCCAGCAGTTACTTATACACCGGGGAGCTGTTTTTT
TRBJ2-7 | TRBV29-1 | . | . | CSVGEGGFSYEQYF | TGCAGCGTTGGAGAGGGCGGCTTCTCCTACGAGCAGTACTTC
TRBJ1-2 | TRBV5-1 | few | TRBD1 | CASRDREANRYTF | TGCGCCAGCCGGGACAGGGAGGCTAACCGCTACACCTTC
TRBJ2-5 | TRBV7-9 | . | TRBD2 | CASSSFLSGGALQETQYF | TGTGCCAGCAGCTCCTTCCTAAGCGGGGGGGCCCTTCAAGAGACCCAGTACTTC
TRBJ2-1 | TRBV15 | . | . | CATSRESSLSNEQFF | TGTGCCACCAGCAGGGAATCTTCGCTCAGCAATGAGCAGTTCTTC
TRBJ1-5 | TRBV7-9 | few | . | CASSLNPGQPQHF | TGTGCCAGCAGCTTAAACCCCGGTCAGCCCCAGCATTTT
TRBJ2-3 | TRBV5-1 | . | . | CASSLDVAADTQYF | TGCGCCAGCAGCTTGGATGTGGCTGCAGATACGCAGTATTTT
TRBJ2-3 | TRBV5-1 | once | . | CASSSPRAGPSTDTQYF | TGCGCCAGCAGCTCTCCTCGTGCGGGTCCTAGCACAGATACGCAGTATTTT
TRBJ1-1 | TRBV4-1 | . | . | CASSAGLLAEAFF | TGCGCCAGCAGCGCAGGTTTGCTCGCTGAAGCTTTCTTT
TRBJ2-5 | TRBV14 | . | . | CASSQDYSPGRDQYF | TGTGCCAGCAGCCAAGATTATTCACCGGGCCGGGACCAGTACTTC
TRBJ1-6 | TRBV4-2 | few | TRBD1 | CASSQDVRGLSLHSDYNSPLHF | TGTGCCAGCAGCCAAGATGTAAGGGGGCTTTCCCTCCACAGCGACTATAATTCACCCCTCCACTTT
TRBJ1-1 | TRBV4-1 | few | TRBD1 | CASSDSGGWANTEAFF | TGCGCCAGCAGCGACTCAGGGGGTTGGGCGAACACTGAAGCTTTCTTT
TRBJ1-2 | TRBV4-1 | few | . | CASSQGGGIHYGYTF | TGCGCCAGCAGCCAAGGCGGGGGGATCCACTATGGCTACACCTTC
TRBJ2-3 | TRBV30 | . | . | CAWSQGAAATDTQYF | TGTGCCTGGAGTCAAGGGGCCGCCGCCACAGATACGCAGTATTTT
TRBJ1-2 | TRBV7-9 | once | . | CASSLREGNYGYTF | TGTGCCAGCAGCCTCAGGGAGGGTAACTATGGCTACACCTTC
TRBJ2-1 | TRBV5-6 | . | TRBD1 | CASSLLQGVNEQFF | TGTGCCAGCAGCTTGCTCCAGGGGGTCAATGAGCAGTTCTTC
TRBJ2-7 | TRBV6-5 | . | TRBD1 | CASSPTGVDEQYF | TGTGCCAGCAGTCCCACAGGGGTGGACGAGCAGTACTTC
TRBJ2-5 | TRBV15 | . | TRBD1 | CATSTKTSQAVGGPETQYF | TGTGCCACCAGCACTAAAACGAGTCAAGCCGTAGGGGGCCCGGAGACCCAGTACTTC
TRBJ2-2 | TRBV5-6 | once | TRBD2 | CASSWTSGGGNTGELFF | TGTGCCAGCAGCTGGACTAGCGGGGGAGGGAACACCGGGGAGCTGTTTTTT
TRBJ2-3 | TRBV2 | . | . | CASSGGPSTDTQYF | TGTGCCAGCAGCGGGGGTCCTAGCACAGATACGCAGTATTTT
TRBJ2-3 | TRBV27 | . | TRBD1 | CASSSFFGTVSTDTQYF | TGTGCCAGCAGTTCCTTTTTCGGGACAGTTAGCACAGATACGCAGTATTTT
TRBJ2-5 | TRBV4-1 | few | TRBD2 | CASSDRGGGAGETQYF | TGCGCCAGCAGCGACCGCGGCGGGGGGGCAGGAGAGACCCAGTACTTC
TRBJ2-1 | TRBV4-1 | . | TRBD2 | CASSQESGLGEFF | TGCGCCAGCAGCCAAGAATCGGGACTAGGGGAGTTCTTC
TRBJ1-5 | TRBV7-8 | . | . | CASSPGNQPQHF | TGTGCCAGCAGCCCAGGAAATCAGCCCCAGCATTTT
TRBJ2-1 | TRBV6-5 | . | . | CASRLQGTGNIEQFF | TGTGCCAGCAGACTTCAGGGAACGGGTAACATTGAGCAGTTCTTC
TRBJ1-1 | TRBV7-6 | few | . | CASSLKTNTEAFF | TGTGCCAGCAGCTTAAAGACGAACACTGAAGCTTTCTTT
TRBJ1-5 | TRBV11-2 | . | . | CASSFDRRQPQHF | TGTGCCAGCAGCTTTGACCGACGGCAGCCCCAGCATTTT
TRBJ2-3 | TRBV27 | few | TRBD2 | CASSRTSGGAADTQYF | TGTGCCAGCAGTCGGACTAGCGGGGGGGCAGCAGATACGCAGTATTTT
TRBJ1-1 | TRBV9 | . | . | CASSPGGYTEAFF | TGTGCCAGCAGCCCCGGGGGCTACACTGAAGCTTTCTTT
TRBJ1-1 | TRBV30 | . | TRBD1 | CAWSVQGQAFF | TGTGCCTGGAGTGTACAGGGGCAAGCTTTCTTT